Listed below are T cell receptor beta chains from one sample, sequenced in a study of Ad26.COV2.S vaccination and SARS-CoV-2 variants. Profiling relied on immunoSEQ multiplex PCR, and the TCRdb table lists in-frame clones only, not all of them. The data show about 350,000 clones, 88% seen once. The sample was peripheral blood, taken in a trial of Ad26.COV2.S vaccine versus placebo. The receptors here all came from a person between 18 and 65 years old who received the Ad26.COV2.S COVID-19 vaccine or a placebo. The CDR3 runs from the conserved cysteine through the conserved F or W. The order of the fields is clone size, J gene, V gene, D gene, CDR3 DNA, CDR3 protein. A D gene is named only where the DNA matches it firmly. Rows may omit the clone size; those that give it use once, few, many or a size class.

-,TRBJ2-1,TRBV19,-,TGTGCCAGTAGCCCTGGACAAACTTTTGAGCAGTTCTTC,CASSPGQTFEQFF
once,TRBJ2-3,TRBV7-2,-,TGTGCCAGCAGACAAACGTTAGGACAGCCAGATACGCAGTATTTT,CASRQTLGQPDTQYF
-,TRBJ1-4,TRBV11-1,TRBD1,TGTGCCAGCAGCTCCGGACAGGGGAATGAAAAACTGTTTTTT,CASSSGQGNEKLFF
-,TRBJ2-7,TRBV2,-,TGTGCCAGCAGCCAGACCGACTACGAGCAGTACTTC,CASSQTDYEQYF
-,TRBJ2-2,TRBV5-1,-,TGCGCCAGCAGCTTGGCCCCAGGGACCGGGGAGCTGTTTTTT,CASSLAPGTGELFF
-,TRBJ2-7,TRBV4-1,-,TGCGCCAGCAGCCAAGAAAGGTACCTACAAACCCCCTACGAGCAGTACTTC,CASSQERYLQTPYEQYF
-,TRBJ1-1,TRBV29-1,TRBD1,TGCAGCGCTGCGGGGACAGGGACTTACACTGAAGCTTTCTTT,CSAAGTGTYTEAFF
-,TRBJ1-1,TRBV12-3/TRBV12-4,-,TGTGCCAGCAGTGGAGCCTCCTGGGAGGCTTTCTTT,CASSGASWEAFF
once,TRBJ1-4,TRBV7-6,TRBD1,TGTGCCAGCAGCCACACGACAGGGGCCGGGAATGAAAAACTGTTTTTT,CASSHTTGAGNEKLFF
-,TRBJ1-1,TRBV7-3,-,TGTGCCAGCAGCTTAAGGGCCATGAACACTGAAGCTTTCTTT,CASSLRAMNTEAFF
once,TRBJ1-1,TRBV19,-,TGTGCCAGTAGTATAGTCGGGCCCGGGGGCACTGAAGCTTTCTTT,CASSIVGPGGTEAFF
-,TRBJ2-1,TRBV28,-,TGTGCCAGCATTCGCGGGGGCGCCTACGCCAATGAGCAGTTCTTC,CASIRGGAYANEQFF
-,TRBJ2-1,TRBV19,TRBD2,TGTGCGACGATTGGGACTAGCGGCAATGAGCAGTTCTTC,CATIGTSGNEQFF
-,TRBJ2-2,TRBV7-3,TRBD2,TGTGCCAGCAGCTTTAGCGGGGGGCGTCAATTCACCGGGGAGCTGTTTTTT,CASSFSGGRQFTGELFF
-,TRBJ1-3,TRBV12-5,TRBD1,TGTGCTAGTGGTCCCGGGACAGGTGGAAACACCATATATTTT,CASGPGTGGNTIYF
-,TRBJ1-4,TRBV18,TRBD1,TGTGCCAGCTCACCACGGGGACAGGGGCAAGGCGAAAAACTGTTTTTT,CASSPRGQGQGEKLFF
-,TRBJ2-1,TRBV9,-,TGTGCCAGCAGCGTAGTAAGCAGCCTGGGGTCTGAGCAGTTCTTC,CASSVVSSLGSEQFF
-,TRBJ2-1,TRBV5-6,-,TGTGCCAGCAGCACACATCAGGGATATCAGTTCTTC,CASSTHQGYQFF
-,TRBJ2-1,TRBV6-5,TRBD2,TGTGCCAGCAGTAACTCACTACTAGCGGGTCATGAGCAGTTCTTC,CASSNSLLAGHEQFF
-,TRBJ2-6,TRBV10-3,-,TGTGCCATCAGTGAGTCGATGGGTAACTCTGGGGCCAACGTCCTGACTTTC,CAISESMGNSGANVLTF
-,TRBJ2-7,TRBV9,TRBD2,TGTGCCAGCTCTGTGACTAGCGCTGGCGAGCAGTACTTC,CASSVTSAGEQYF
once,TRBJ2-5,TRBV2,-,TGTGCCAGCAGTGAACCTCGCGGCCCAACCCAAGAGACCCAGTACTTC,CASSEPRGPTQETQYF
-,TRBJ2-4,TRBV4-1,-,TGCGCCAGCAGCCTGGTCGGTCGGGTGCAGGCCAAAAACATTCAGTACTTC,CASSLVGRVQAKNIQYF
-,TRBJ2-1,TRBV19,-,TGTGCCAGTAGTTCCAGGGTTGGGTTGGATGAGCAGTTCTTC,CASSSRVGLDEQFF
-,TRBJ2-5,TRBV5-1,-,TGCGCCAGCAGCCTTCTCCCCACAGGGCAACAAGAGACCCAGTACTTC,CASSLLPTGQQETQYF
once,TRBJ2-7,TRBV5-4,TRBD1,TGTGCCAGCAGCTTGGGTGGACAGGGCCCCTACGAGCAGTACTTC,CASSLGGQGPYEQYF
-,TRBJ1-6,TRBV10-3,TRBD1,TGTGCCATCAGTGAGGCAAGGACAGGCAATTCACCCCTCCACTTT,CAISEARTGNSPLHF
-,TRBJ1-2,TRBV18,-,TGTGCCAGCTCACCACGAAAAGGGGCGCTGGAAGCTGCTGGCTACACCTTC,CASSPRKGALEAAGYTF
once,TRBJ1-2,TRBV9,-,TGTGCCAGCAGCGTAGGTTTCTTGGGGGGTGATGGCTACACCTTC,CASSVGFLGGDGYTF
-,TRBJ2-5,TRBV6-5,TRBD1,TGTGCCAGCAGTTACACCCGACAGGGTGAAGAGACCCAGTACTTC,CASSYTRQGEETQYF
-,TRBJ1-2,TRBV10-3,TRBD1,TGTGCCATCAGTGAGGGGACAGGGGGCAAGAACTATGGCTACACCTTC,CAISEGTGGKNYGYTF
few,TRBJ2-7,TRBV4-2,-,TGTGCCAGCAGCCAAGATCCGGCCACGGGGATGCCCTACGAGCAGTACTTC,CASSQDPATGMPYEQYF
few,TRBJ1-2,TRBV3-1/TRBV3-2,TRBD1,TGTGCCAGCAGCCATCGACAGGGTGGTGGCTACACCTTC,CASSHRQGGGYTF
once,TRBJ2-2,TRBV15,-,TGTGCCACCAGCAGGGGGACGGCTAACACCGGGGAGCTGTTTTTT,CATSRGTANTGELFF
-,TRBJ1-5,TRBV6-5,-,TGTGCCAGCAGTTACTCGAACGGCAATCAGCCCCAGCATTTT,CASSYSNGNQPQHF
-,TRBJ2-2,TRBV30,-,TGTGCCCTCCCGGACAGAAACACCGGGGAGCTGTTTTTT,CALPDRNTGELFF
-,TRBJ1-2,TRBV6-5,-,TGTGCCAGCAGCCGGGGGCCAGCCATAGGTGGCTACACCTTC,CASSRGPAIGGYTF
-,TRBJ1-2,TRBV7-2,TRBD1,TGTGCCAGCAGCTTAAGGGGACAGCCCAGCTATGGCTACACCTTC,CASSLRGQPSYGYTF
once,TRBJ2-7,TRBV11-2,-,TGTGCCAGCAGCTTAGGAGACAGGATTTTCGACGAGCAGTACTTC,CASSLGDRIFDEQYF
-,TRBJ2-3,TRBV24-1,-,TGTGCCACCTTTCGCACAGATACGCAGTATTTT,CATFRTDTQYF
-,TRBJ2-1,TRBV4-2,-,TGTGCCAGCAGCCAAGATAAAGCGCGGTATGAGCAGTTCTTC,CASSQDKARYEQFF
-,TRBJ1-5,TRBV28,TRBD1,TGTGCCAGCAGTTCCTCCGGGACAGCTAATCAGCCCCAGCATTTT,CASSSSGTANQPQHF
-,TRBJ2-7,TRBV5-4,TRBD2,TGTGCCAGCAGCTTAGGACTAGCGGGAAGGAACGAGCAGTACTTC,CASSLGLAGRNEQYF
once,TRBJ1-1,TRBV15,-,TGTGCCACCAGCAGAGATCCCGAGGTGGTAGGCACTGAAGCTTTCTTT,CATSRDPEVVGTEAFF
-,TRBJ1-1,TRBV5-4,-,TGTGCCAGCAGCCAAACAGGCAGGCGTCAAGGTGAAGCTTTCTTT,CASSQTGRRQGEAFF
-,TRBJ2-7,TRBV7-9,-,TGTGCCCTCGAAGGGGACACACGGGGGAAGCAGTACTTC,CALEGDTRGKQYF
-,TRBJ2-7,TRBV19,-,TGTGCCAGTAGTGCCTTAAACGAGCAGTACTTC,CASSALNEQYF
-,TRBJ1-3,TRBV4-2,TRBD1,TGTGCCAGCAGCCGAAGGTCGCTAGGACAGGAAAGAAACACCATATATTTT,CASSRRSLGQERNTIYF
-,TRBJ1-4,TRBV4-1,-,TGCGCCAGCAGACCAGGGGTAGTTAGCGGGAATGAAAAACTGTTTTTT,CASRPGVVSGNEKLFF
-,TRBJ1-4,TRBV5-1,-,TGCGCCAGCAGCGGGGTCCAGGGGGAAAAACTGTTTTTT,CASSGVQGEKLFF
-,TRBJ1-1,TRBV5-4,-,TGTGCCAGCAGCTTGGTGTTAGGCTTGAACACTGAAGCTTTCTTT,CASSLVLGLNTEAFF
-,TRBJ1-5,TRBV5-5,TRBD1,TGTGCCAGCAGCTTGCAGGGGGGCAATCAGCCCCAGCATTTT,CASSLQGGNQPQHF
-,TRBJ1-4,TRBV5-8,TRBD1,TGTGCCAGCAGCCCTGGGACAGCAACTAATGAAAAACTGTTTTTT,CASSPGTATNEKLFF
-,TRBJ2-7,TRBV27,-,TGTGCCAGCAGGGGAGCCGGGACCGCCGGGGAGCAGTACTTC,CASRGAGTAGEQYF